The rows below give T cell receptor beta chains drawn from one sample of a study of T-cell reconstitution after alpha-beta-depleted transplantation in children. TCRdb ran MiXCR on the PCR reads and lists one entry per CDR3 protein. The table includes approximately 630,000 distinct CDR3 sequences, roughly 14% detected once. The sequencing here drew on PBMCs, taken before TCRalphabeta/CD19-depleted stem cell transplant. These receptors were taken from a girl aged 2-10 years with congenital amegakaryocytic thrombocytopenia, due to receive a stem cell transplant. CDR3s include the opening cysteine and the closing phenylalanine or tryptophan. The D gene is left open where the match is weak. Only part of the rows carry a size: once, few, many, or a class if the clone is expanded.

-	TRBJ2-7	many	TRBV7-7	CASSLAEADEQYF	TGTGCCAGCAGCTTAGCGGAGGCGGACGAGCAGTACTTC
-	TRBJ2-1	-	TRBV12-3/TRBV12-4	CASSRGHLISEQFF	TGTGCCAGCAGTCGGGGTCATCTTATAAGTGAGCAGTTCTTC
-	TRBJ2-7	-	TRBV10-3	CATTTDPSGEQYF	TGTGCCACGACTACGGACCCGTCGGGCGAGCAGTACTTC
-	TRBJ2-1	many	TRBV12-3/TRBV12-4	CASSRSEQFF	TGTGCCAGCAGCCGTAGTGAGCAGTTCTTC
TRBD1	TRBJ2-1	many	TRBV24-1	CATSATGQGAVNEQFF	TGTGCCACCAGTGCAACAGGACAGGGGGCAGTGAATGAGCAGTTCTTC
-	TRBJ2-7	few	TRBV7-9	CASSPPNPSYEQYF	TGTGCCAGCAGCCCTCCTAATCCCTCCTACGAGCAGTACTTC
TRBD2	TRBJ2-1	many	TRBV20-1	CSAGGTSVYNEQFF	TGCAGTGCTGGGGGGACTAGCGTGTACAATGAGCAGTTCTTC
TRBD2	TRBJ2-7	few	TRBV5-1	CASSFHGGLAVWEQYF	TGCGCCAGCAGCTTCCATGGGGGACTAGCGGTCTGGGAGCAGTACTTC
-	TRBJ1-3	-	TRBV29-1	CSAGFQAGNTIYF	TGCAGCGCTGGGTTCCAGGCTGGAAACACCATATATTTT
-	TRBJ2-4	many	TRBV20-1	CSASNQGGLAKNIQYF	TGCAGTGCTAGCAACCAGGGGGGCCTAGCCAAAAACATTCAGTACTTC
TRBD2	TRBJ2-3	many	TRBV10-3	CAISESTSGGTDTQYF	TGTGCCATCAGTGAGTCTACTAGCGGGGGCACAGATACGCAGTATTTT
-	TRBJ2-1	many	TRBV11-3	CASSLGTGIYNEQFF	TGTGCCAGCAGCTTAGGCACAGGAATATACAATGAGCAGTTCTTC
-	TRBJ1-2	many	TRBV20-1	CSAPTPGTPYGYTF	TGCAGTGCTCCTACCCCGGGAACCCCCTATGGCTACACCTTC
-	TRBJ1-2	many	TRBV20-1	CSASQTDTLDYGYTF	TGCAGTGCCTCCCAGACAGACACCTTGGACTATGGCTACACCTTC
TRBD1	TRBJ2-1	many	TRBV20-1	CSARQGAFANNYGEQFF	TGCAGTGCCCGACAGGGGGCTTTTGCTAATAATTATGGTGAGCAGTTCTTC
-	TRBJ2-7	-	TRBV7-9	CASSLQYEQYF	TGTGCCAGCAGCCTCCAGTACGAGCAGTACTTC
TRBD2	TRBJ2-3	many	TRBV15	CATSRESRGLAGSDTQYF	TGTGCCACCAGCAGAGAAAGTCGAGGACTAGCGGGATCAGATACGCAGTATTTT
-	TRBJ2-3	many	TRBV24-1	CATSDFTTSTDTQYF	TGTGCCACCAGTGATTTTACAACCAGCACAGATACGCAGTATTTT
-	TRBJ2-1	many	TRBV29-1	CSVGQFLSSYNEQFF	TGCAGCGTTGGACAGTTCCTGAGCTCCTACAATGAGCAGTTCTTC
-	TRBJ2-2	many	TRBV12-3/TRBV12-4	CASSPWTVWDTGELFF	TGTGCCAGCAGTCCCTGGACAGTATGGGACACCGGGGAGCTGTTTTTT
TRBD1	TRBJ2-3	few	TRBV7-9	CASSWGTASVTDTQYF	TGTGCCAGCAGCTGGGGGACAGCCTCCGTCACAGATACGCAGTATTTT
-	TRBJ2-3	many	TRBV7-8	CASSLAGLLRGDTQYF	TGTGCCAGCAGCTTAGCGGGACTCCTGAGGGGAGATACGCAGTATTTT
-	TRBJ2-7	many	TRBV10-3	CAMASDEAGEQYF	TGTGCCATGGCTAGCGACGAAGCAGGCGAGCAGTACTTC
-	TRBJ2-5	-	TRBV20-1	CRRTHQETQYF	TGCAGGAGGACTCATCAAGAGACCCAGTACTTC
TRBD1	TRBJ1-1	few	TRBV5-5	CASSGTTGDLEEAFF	TGTGCCAGCAGCGGTACCACAGGGGATCTTGAGGAAGCTTTCTTT
-	TRBJ1-2	many	TRBV20-1	CSARDVWGAGYTF	TGCAGTGCTAGAGATGTTTGGGGCGCTGGCTACACCTTC
TRBD2	TRBJ2-5	-	TRBV29-1	CSVLAGGWETQYF	TGCAGCGTTCTAGCGGGAGGCTGGGAGACCCAGTACTTC
-	TRBJ2-5	-	TRBV12-3/TRBV12-4	CASAPGDRQETQYF	TGTGCCAGCGCCCCGGGAGACCGCCAAGAGACCCAGTACTTC
TRBD1	TRBJ2-2	many	TRBV6-1	CASRVLTGDGITGELFF	TGTGCCAGCAGAGTCCTGACAGGGGATGGGATCACCGGGGAGCTGTTTTTT
-	TRBJ2-1	few	TRBV5-1	CASSPLFPVTYNEQFF	TGCGCCAGCAGCCCGCTGTTTCCCGTCACCTACAATGAGCAGTTCTTC
TRBD1	TRBJ2-7	many	TRBV5-1	CASRDGTGDYEQYF	TGCGCCAGCAGGGACGGGACAGGGGACTACGAGCAGTACTTC
-	TRBJ1-1	many	TRBV12-3/TRBV12-4	CASSFDRIVNTEAFF	TGTGCCAGCAGTTTCGACAGGATCGTGAACACTGAAGCTTTCTTT
-	TRBJ2-3	few	TRBV2	CASRWRSTDTQYF	TGTGCCAGCAGATGGCGGAGCACAGATACGCAGTATTTT
TRBD2	TRBJ2-5	many	TRBV28	CASRPSLAGGQETQYF	TGTGCCAGCAGGCCCTCACTAGCGGGAGGACAAGAGACCCAGTACTTC
TRBD1	TRBJ2-4	-	TRBV12-3/TRBV12-4	CATSTGLQNIQYF	TGTGCCACCTCGACAGGGTTGCAAAACATTCAGTACTTC
-	TRBJ1-2	many	TRBV12-3/TRBV12-4	CASTLSSYGYTF	TGTGCCAGCACCCTGAGTAGCTATGGCTACACCTTC
-	TRBJ2-2	-	TRBV12-3/TRBV12-4	CASKSPFANTGELFF	TGTGCCAGCAAGTCGCCGTTCGCGAACACCGGGGAGCTGTTTTTT
-	TRBJ1-1	many	TRBV20-1	CSARTGGLHTEAFF	TGCAGTGCTAGAACGGGGGGATTGCACACTGAAGCTTTCTTT
-	TRBJ2-3	few	TRBV5-6	CASSLAAGAVDTQYF	TGTGCCAGCAGCTTGGCTGCGGGTGCAGTAGATACGCAGTATTTT
-	TRBJ2-1	many	TRBV12-3/TRBV12-4	CASSLRSYNNEQFF	TGTGCCAGCAGTTTACGCAGTTATAACAATGAGCAGTTCTTC
-	TRBJ1-1	-	TRBV3-1	CASSRRQRNTEAFF	TGTGCCAGCAGCCGAAGACAGAGGAACACTGAAGCTTTCTTT
-	TRBJ2-1	-	TRBV2	CASSEGQGGVEQFF	TGTGCCAGCAGTGAAGGCCAGGGGGGTGTTGAGCAGTTCTTC
-	TRBJ2-3	-	TRBV6-2/TRBV6-3	CASRNSDSRPTDTQYF	TGTGCCAGCAGAAACTCCGACAGTAGACCCACAGATACGCAGTATTTT
TRBD1	TRBJ1-4	-	TRBV6-1	CASRNRGGSEKLFF	TGTGCCAGCAGGAACAGGGGAGGGAGTGAAAAACTGTTTTTT
-	TRBJ1-2	many	TRBV20-1	CSALDQGKGYTF	TGCAGTGCCCTTGACCAGGGGAAGGGCTACACCTTC
-	TRBJ2-7	few	TRBV12-3/TRBV12-4	CASRPWGGLNEQYF	TGTGCCAGCCGACCCTGGGGGGGGCTCAACGAGCAGTACTTC
TRBD2	TRBJ2-5	many	TRBV20-1	CSAYGTSGLETQYF	TGCAGTGCTTACGGGACTAGCGGGTTGGAGACCCAGTACTTC
-	TRBJ2-1	few	TRBV14	CASSPSRGTQFF	TGTGCCAGCAGCCCCAGTAGGGGGACGCAGTTCTTC
TRBD1	TRBJ1-1	many	TRBV3-1	CASRRQGTAFF	TGTGCCAGCAGGCGACAGGGAACAGCTTTCTTT